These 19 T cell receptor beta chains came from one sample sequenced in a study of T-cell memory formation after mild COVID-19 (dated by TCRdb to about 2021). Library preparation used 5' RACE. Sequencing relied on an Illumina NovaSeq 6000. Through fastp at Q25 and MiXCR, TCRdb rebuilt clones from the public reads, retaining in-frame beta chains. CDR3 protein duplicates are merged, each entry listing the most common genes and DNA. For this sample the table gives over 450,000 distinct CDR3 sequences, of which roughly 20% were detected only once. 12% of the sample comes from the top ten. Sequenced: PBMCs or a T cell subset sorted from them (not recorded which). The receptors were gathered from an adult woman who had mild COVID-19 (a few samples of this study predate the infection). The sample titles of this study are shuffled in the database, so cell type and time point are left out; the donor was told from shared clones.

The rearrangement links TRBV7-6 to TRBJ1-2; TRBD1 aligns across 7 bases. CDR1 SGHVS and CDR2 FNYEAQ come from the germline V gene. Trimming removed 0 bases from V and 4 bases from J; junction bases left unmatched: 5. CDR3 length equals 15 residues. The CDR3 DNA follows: TGTGCCAGCAGCTTAGCGACAGGGAGCTTCTATGGCTACACCTTC. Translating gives CASSLATGSFYGYTF.

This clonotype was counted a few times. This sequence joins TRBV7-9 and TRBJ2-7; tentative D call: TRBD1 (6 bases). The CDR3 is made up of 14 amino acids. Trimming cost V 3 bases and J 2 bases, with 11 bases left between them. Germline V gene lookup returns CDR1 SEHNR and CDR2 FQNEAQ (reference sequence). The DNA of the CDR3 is TGTGCCAGCAGCTTCACAGGGTACCCCTACGAGCAGTACTTC. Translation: CASSFTGYPYEQYF.

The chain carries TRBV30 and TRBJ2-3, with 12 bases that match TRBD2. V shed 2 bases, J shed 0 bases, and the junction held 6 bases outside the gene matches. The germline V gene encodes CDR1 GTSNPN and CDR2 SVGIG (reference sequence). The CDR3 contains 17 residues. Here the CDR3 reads CAWSLAGGPGSTDTQYF. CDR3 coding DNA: TGTGCCTGGAGTCTAGCGGGGGGGCCGGGTAGCACAGATACGCAGTATTTT.

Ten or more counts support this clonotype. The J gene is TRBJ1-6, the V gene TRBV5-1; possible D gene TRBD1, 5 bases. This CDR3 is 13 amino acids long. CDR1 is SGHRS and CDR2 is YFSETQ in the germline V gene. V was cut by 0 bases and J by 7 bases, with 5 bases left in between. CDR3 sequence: CASSLGDNSPLHF. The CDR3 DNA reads TGCGCCAGCAGCTTGGGGGACAATTCACCCCTCCACTTT.

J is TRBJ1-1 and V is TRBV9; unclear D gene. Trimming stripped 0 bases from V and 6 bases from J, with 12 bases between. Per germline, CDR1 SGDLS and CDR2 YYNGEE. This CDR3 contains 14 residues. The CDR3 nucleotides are TGTGCCAGCAGCGTAGATATGAGGGAATCTGAAGCTTTCTTT. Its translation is CASSVDMRESEAFF.

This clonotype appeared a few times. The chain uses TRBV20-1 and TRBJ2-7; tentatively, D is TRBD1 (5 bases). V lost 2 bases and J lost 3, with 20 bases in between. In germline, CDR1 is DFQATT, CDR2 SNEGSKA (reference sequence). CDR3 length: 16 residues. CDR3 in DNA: TGCAGTGCTAGACGCCGTGGGGCCCAAGCCTTCTACGAGCAGTACTTC. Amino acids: CSARRRGAQAFYEQYF.

Written as DNA, the CDR3 is TGTGCCAGCAGTTCGGCACAACGGGGTAGCAATCAGCCCCAGCATTTT. Its protein product is CASSSAQRGSNQPQHF. The rearrangement uses TRBV6-6 and TRBJ1-5, with D hard to call. This CDR3 contains 16 residues. The germline V gene encodes CDR1 MNHNY and CDR2 SVGAGI (reference sequence). The germline V and J ends were trimmed by 4 bases and 0 bases, with 13 bases remaining between them.

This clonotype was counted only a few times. CDR3 DNA sequence: TGTGCCAGCAGCCAAGGGTCAGAAACTGAAGCTTTCTTT. This gives the protein CASSQGSETEAFF. This chain uses TRBV3-1 with TRBJ1-1; D not certain. V was shortened by 1 base and J by 5 bases, with 8 bases between the two germline ends. The germline V gene encodes CDR1 LGHDT and CDR2 YNNKEL (reference sequence). The CDR3 loop spans 13 amino acids. The full variable domain, its missing parts supplied by reference TRBV3-1 and TRBJ1-1, is DTAVSQTPKYLVTQMGNDKSIKCEQNLGHDTMYWYKQDSKKFLKIMFSYNNKELIINETVPNRFSPKSPDKAHLNLHINSLELGDSAVYFCASSQGSETEAFFGQGTRLTVV.

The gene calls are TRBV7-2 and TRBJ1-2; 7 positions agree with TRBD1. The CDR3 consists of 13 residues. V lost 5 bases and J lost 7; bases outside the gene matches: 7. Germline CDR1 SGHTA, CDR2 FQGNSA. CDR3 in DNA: TGTGCCAGCAGCGCAGACAGGGCGGGTGGCTACACCTTC. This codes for CASSADRAGGYTF.

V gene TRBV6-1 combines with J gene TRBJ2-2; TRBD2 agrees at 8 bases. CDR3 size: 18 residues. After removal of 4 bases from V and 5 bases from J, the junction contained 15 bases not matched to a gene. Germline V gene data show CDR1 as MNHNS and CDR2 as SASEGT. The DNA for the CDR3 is TGTGCCAGCAGTGGACAAGTCTGGGGGACTAGTTGGACCGGGGAGCTGTTTTTT. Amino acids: CASSGQVWGTSWTGELFF.

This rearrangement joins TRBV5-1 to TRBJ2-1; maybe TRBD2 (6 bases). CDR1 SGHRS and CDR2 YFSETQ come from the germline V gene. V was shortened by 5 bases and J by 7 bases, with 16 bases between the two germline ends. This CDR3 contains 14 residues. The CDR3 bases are TGCGCCAGCAGACCGCGGGACTGGGGAAATGAGCAGTTCTTC. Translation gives CASRPRDWGNEQFF. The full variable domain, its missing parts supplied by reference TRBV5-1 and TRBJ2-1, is KAGVTQTPRYLIKTRGQQVTLSCSPISGHRSVSWYQQTPGQGLQFLFEYFSETQRNKGNFPGRFSGRQFSNSRSEMNVSTLELGDSALYLCASRPRDWGNEQFFGPGTRLTVL.

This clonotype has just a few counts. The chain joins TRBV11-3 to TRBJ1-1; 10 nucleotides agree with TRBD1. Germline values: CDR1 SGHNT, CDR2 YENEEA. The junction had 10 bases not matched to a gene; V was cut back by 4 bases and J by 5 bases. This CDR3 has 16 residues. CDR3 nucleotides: TGTGCCAGCAGCTCCGCCCGACAGGGGGCCGGGACTGAAGCTTTCTTT. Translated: CASSSARQGAGTEAFF.

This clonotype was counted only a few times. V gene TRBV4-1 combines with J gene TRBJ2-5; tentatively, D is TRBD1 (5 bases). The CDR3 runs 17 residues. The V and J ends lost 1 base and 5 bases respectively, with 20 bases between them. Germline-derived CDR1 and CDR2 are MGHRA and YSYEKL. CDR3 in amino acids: CASSQGVLGAFGETQYF. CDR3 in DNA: TGCGCCAGCAGCCAAGGGGTTCTAGGGGCTTTTGGGGAGACCCAGTACTTC.

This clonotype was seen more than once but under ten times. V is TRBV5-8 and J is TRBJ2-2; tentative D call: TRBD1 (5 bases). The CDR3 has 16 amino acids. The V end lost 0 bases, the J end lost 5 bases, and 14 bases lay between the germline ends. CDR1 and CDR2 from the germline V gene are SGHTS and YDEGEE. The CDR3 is CASSLVSPQATGELFF. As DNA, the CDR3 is TGTGCCAGCAGCTTGGTGTCCCCACAGGCAACCGGGGAGCTGTTTTTT.

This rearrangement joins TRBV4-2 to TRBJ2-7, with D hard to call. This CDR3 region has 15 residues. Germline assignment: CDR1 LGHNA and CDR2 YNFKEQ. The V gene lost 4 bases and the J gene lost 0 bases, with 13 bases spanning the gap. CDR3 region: CASSLGSLSSYEQYF. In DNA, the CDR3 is TGTGCCAGCAGCCTAGGATCTTTGAGCTCCTACGAGCAGTACTTC.

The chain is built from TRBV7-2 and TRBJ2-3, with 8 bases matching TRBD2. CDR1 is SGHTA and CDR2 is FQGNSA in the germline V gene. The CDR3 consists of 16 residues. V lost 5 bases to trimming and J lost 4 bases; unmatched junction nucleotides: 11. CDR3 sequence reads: CASSHLQRENPDTQYF. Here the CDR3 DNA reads TGTGCCAGCAGCCACCTCCAGCGGGAGAATCCAGATACGCAGTATTTT.

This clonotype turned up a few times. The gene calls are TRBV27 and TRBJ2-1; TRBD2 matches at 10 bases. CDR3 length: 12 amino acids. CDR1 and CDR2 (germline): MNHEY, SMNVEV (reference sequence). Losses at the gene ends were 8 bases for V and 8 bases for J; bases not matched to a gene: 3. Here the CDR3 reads CASGTSAHEQFF. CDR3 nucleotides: TGTGCCAGCGGGACTAGCGCCCATGAGCAGTTCTTC.

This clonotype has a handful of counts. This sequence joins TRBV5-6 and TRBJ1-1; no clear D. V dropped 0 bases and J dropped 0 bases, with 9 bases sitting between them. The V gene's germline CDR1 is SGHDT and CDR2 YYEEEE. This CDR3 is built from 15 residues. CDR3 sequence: CASSLVPGVNTEAFF. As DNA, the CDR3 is TGTGCCAGCAGCTTGGTCCCCGGGGTGAACACTGAAGCTTTCTTT.

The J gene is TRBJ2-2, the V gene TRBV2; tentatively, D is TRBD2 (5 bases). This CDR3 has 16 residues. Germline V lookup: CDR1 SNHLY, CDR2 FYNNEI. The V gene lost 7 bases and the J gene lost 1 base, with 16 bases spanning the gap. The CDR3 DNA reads TGTGCCAGCAATCGCGAACCGGGAAGGAACACCGGGGAGCTGTTTTTT. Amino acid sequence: CASNREPGRNTGELFF.